These T cell receptor beta chains were read from a single sample in a study of human T cells and chemical hapten exposure. Each CDR3 protein is one row after TCRdb ran MiXCR on the RACE reads. The sample gives some 79,000 distinct CDR3 sequences, around 9.3% of which show up once; less than 5% is in the top ten. The sequenced sample was whole blood, obtained in connection with sensitization to the hapten diphenylcyclopropenone (DPC). The receptors originated from a woman between 45 and 60 years old with alopecia areata. Some clones in this sample may be carry-over from other donors' samples. CDR3s include the opening cysteine and the closing phenylalanine or tryptophan. A D gene is named only where the DNA matches it firmly. The listing skips clone size in some rows; elsewhere it reads once, few, many or a size class.

TRBD2 | 14 | few | TRBJ2-7 | TRBV7-8 | CASSFGGTSYEQYF | TGTGCCAGCAGCTTCGGGGGGACCTCCTACGAGCAGTACTTC
NA | 14 | many | TRBJ2-3 | TRBV7-6 | CASSRGQTTDTQYF | TGTGCCAGCAGCCGGGGGCAGACCACAGATACGCAGTATTTT
NA | 12 | many | TRBJ2-3 | TRBV28 | CASRADTDTQYF | TGTGCCAGCAGAGCAGACACAGATACGCAGTATTTT
NA | 12 | NA | TRBJ1-1 | TRBV30 | CAWSHTYTEAFF | TGTGCCTGGAGTCACACTTACACTGAAGCTTTCTTT
TRBD1 | 14 | many | TRBJ2-4 | TRBV7-2 | CASGLSGGADIQYF | TGTGCCAGCGGGTTATCAGGGGGCGCGGACATTCAGTACTTC
TRBD1 | 14 | few | TRBJ1-6 | TRBV2 | CASSRRDSNSPLHF | TGTGCCAGCAGCCGGAGGGACAGTAATTCACCCCTCCACTTT
NA | 14 | few | TRBJ2-1 | TRBV6-5 | CASKRLEVYNEQFF | TGTGCCAGCAAGCGACTAGAGGTCTACAATGAGCAGTTCTTC
TRBD2 | 18 | few | TRBJ2-1 | TRBV11-2 | CASSSQRPPGGSYNEQFF | TGTGCCAGCAGCTCCCAACGCCCCCCGGGGGGCTCCTACAATGAGCAGTTCTTC
TRBD2 | 18 | NA | TRBJ2-1 | TRBV14 | CASSQDPASGTLYNEQFF | TGTGCCAGCAGCCAAGATCCGGCTAGCGGGACCCTATACAATGAGCAGTTCTTC
TRBD2 | 15 | NA | TRBJ2-5 | TRBV12-3/TRBV12-4 | CASSRTSGSYETQYF | TGTGCCAGCAGTCGGACTAGCGGGAGCTATGAGACCCAGTACTTC
NA | 13 | NA | TRBJ1-1 | TRBV18 | CASSPTSGPEAFF | TGTGCCAGCTCACCAACCAGTGGTCCTGAAGCTTTCTTT
TRBD2 | 15 | NA | TRBJ2-1 | TRBV7-9 | CASSLLAGGGNEQFF | TGTGCCAGCAGCTTACTAGCGGGAGGAGGGAATGAGCAGTTCTTC
TRBD2 | 17 | many | TRBJ2-1 | TRBV29-1 | CSFGGSSGRASTNEQFF | TGCAGCTTTGGTGGGTCTAGCGGGAGGGCCAGTACCAATGAGCAGTTCTTC
NA | 18 | many | TRBJ1-3 | TRBV4-2 | CASSQVRRGKMRGNTIYF | TGTGCCAGCAGCCAAGTAAGGCGCGGCAAGATGAGGGGAAACACCATATATTTT
NA | 12 | many | TRBJ1-2 | TRBV28 | CASQVSNYGYTF | TGTGCCAGCCAGGTCTCTAACTATGGCTACACCTTC
NA | 15 | few | TRBJ2-7 | TRBV15 | CATSRARGLNYEQYF | TGTGCCACCAGCAGAGCCCGGGGCCTAAACTACGAGCAGTACTTC
NA | 14 | many | TRBJ1-6 | TRBV28 | CASSGGTYNSPLHF | TGTGCCAGCAGCGGGGGAACCTATAATTCACCCCTCCACTTT
NA | 12 | NA | TRBJ2-7 | TRBV28 | CASSYSTTGQYF | TGTGCCAGCAGCTACTCTACGACGGGGCAGTACTTC
NA | 15 | NA | TRBJ2-3 | TRBV28 | CASSFAGTRGDTQYF | TGTGCCAGCAGTTTTGCGGGAACCAGGGGAGATACGCAGTATTTT
TRBD2 | 17 | NA | TRBJ2-7 | TRBV20-1 | CSARDPRSREGSYEQYF | TGCAGTGCTAGAGATCCCAGGTCGCGGGAGGGCTCCTACGAGCAGTACTTC
NA | 13 | few | TRBJ1-1 | TRBV20-1 | CSARGRGHTEAFF | TGCAGTGCTAGAGGGCGGGGCCACACTGAAGCTTTCTTT
NA | 16 | NA | TRBJ2-5 | TRBV30 | CARGGLASTYQETQYF | TGTGCCCGCGGAGGGCTAGCGTCAACGTACCAAGAGACCCAGTACTTC
NA | 11 | many | TRBJ2-7 | TRBV29-1 | CSAGGLYEQYF | TGCAGCGCCGGGGGACTTTACGAGCAGTACTTC
NA | 15 | many | TRBJ2-3 | TRBV28 | CASSLGNRGTDTQYF | TGTGCCAGCAGTTTGGGGAACAGGGGCACAGATACGCAGTATTTT
NA | 12 | many | TRBJ2-7 | TRBV7-9 | CASSLDVSSQYF | TGTGCCAGCAGCTTAGATGTCAGTAGTCAGTACTTC
NA | 13 | NA | TRBJ2-5 | TRBV11-2 | CASSSFGEETQYF | TGTGCCAGCAGCTCCTTCGGTGAGGAGACCCAGTACTTC
NA | 12 | many | TRBJ1-2 | TRBV9 | CASSIYGGGYTF | TGTGCCAGCAGCATCTACGGCGGTGGCTACACCTTC
TRBD2 | 14 | few | TRBJ2-7 | TRBV7-2 | CASSPGLVPHEQYF | TGTGCCAGCAGCCCGGGACTAGTCCCCCACGAGCAGTACTTC
TRBD1 | 14 | few | TRBJ1-5 | TRBV2 | CASSADRGTQPQHF | TGTGCCAGCAGTGCGGACAGGGGTACTCAGCCCCAGCATTTT
TRBD1 | 17 | NA | TRBJ2-7 | TRBV4-3 | CASSQGETGANSYEQYF | TGCGCCAGCAGCCAAGGGGAGACAGGGGCGAACTCCTACGAGCAGTACTTC
NA | 9 | NA | TRBJ2-7 | TRBV28 | CGLAYEQYF | TGTGGACTGGCCTACGAGCAGTACTTC
NA | 13 | many | TRBJ2-5 | TRBV7-2 | CASSLGRKETQYF | TGTGCCAGCAGCTTAGGCAGAAAAGAGACCCAGTACTTC
TRBD2 | 14 | few | TRBJ2-7 | TRBV9 | CASSVDLAGPEQYF | TGTGCCAGCAGCGTAGATCTAGCGGGACCCGAGCAGTACTTC
TRBD2 | 15 | many | TRBJ2-1 | TRBV7-9 | CGGLAGDGYYNEQFF | TGTGGAGGACTAGCGGGAGATGGATACTACAATGAGCAGTTCTTC
TRBD1 | 17 | many | TRBJ2-2 | TRBV28 | CASSRFSGTGRTGELFF | TGTGCCAGCAGCCGTTTCTCCGGGACAGGGCGTACCGGGGAGCTGTTTTTT
NA | 15 | many | TRBJ1-4 | TRBV14 | CASSPRSGASEKLFF | TGTGCCAGCAGCCCCCGATCGGGGGCAAGTGAAAAACTGTTTTTT
NA | 12 | many | TRBJ1-3 | TRBV11-2 | CASSLGGNTIYF | TGTGCCAGCAGCTTAGGTGGAAACACCATATATTTT
NA | 13 | once | TRBJ2-1 | TRBV3-1 | CASSQVRSNEQFF | TGTGCCAGCAGCCAAGTCCGGAGCAATGAGCAGTTCTTC
NA | 13 | NA | TRBJ2-7 | TRBV27 | CASSRLPGYEQYF | TGTGCCAGCAGCCGCCTCCCAGGATACGAGCAGTACTTC
TRBD2 | 16 | NA | TRBJ2-3 | TRBV7-2 | CASSRVAGSSTDTQYF | TGTGCCAGCAGCCGGGTAGCGGGAAGTAGCACAGATACGCAGTATTTT
NA | 16 | once | TRBJ2-7 | TRBV6-2/TRBV6-3 | CASSRTPTTRDYEQYF | TGTGCCAGCAGTCGCACGCCGACTACCCGGGACTACGAGCAGTACTTC
NA | 14 | NA | TRBJ2-3 | TRBV11-2 | CASSLDPLADTQYF | TGTGCCAGCAGCTTAGATCCACTCGCAGATACGCAGTATTTT
NA | 14 | few | TRBJ2-5 | TRBV3-1 | CASSHRTGVETQYF | TGTGCCAGCAGCCACAGGACGGGAGTGGAGACCCAGTACTTC
TRBD2 | 16 | many | TRBJ2-7 | TRBV3-1 | CASSQRLAGPLYEQYF | TGTGCCAGCAGCCAACGCCTAGCGGGGCCACTCTACGAGCAGTACTTC
TRBD1 | 15 | many | TRBJ2-1 | TRBV28 | CASSFWDREYNEQFF | TGTGCCAGCAGTTTTTGGGACAGGGAATACAATGAGCAGTTCTTC
TRBD2 | 13 | few | TRBJ2-1 | TRBV30 | CAWKLAGGNEQFF | TGTGCCTGGAAATTAGCGGGAGGCAATGAGCAGTTCTTC
TRBD2 | 18 | few | TRBJ2-6 | TRBV18 | CASSKTSGALSGANVLTF | TGTGCCAGCTCAAAGACTAGCGGGGCTCTCTCTGGGGCCAACGTCCTGACTTTC
NA | 12 | many | TRBJ2-1 | TRBV20-1 | CSARAGYNEQFF | TGCAGTGCTAGAGCCGGGTACAATGAGCAGTTCTTC
TRBD2 | 13 | few | TRBJ2-3 | TRBV19 | CASSLLAGDTQYF | TGTGCCAGTAGTCTCTTAGCGGGAGATACGCAGTATTTT
TRBD2 | 20 | NA | TRBJ2-2 | TRBV7-9 | CASSLDTQGLAVPNTGELFF | TGTGCCAGCAGCTTAGATACCCAGGGACTAGCGGTACCCAACACCGGGGAGCTGTTTTTT
NA | 11 | few | TRBJ1-2 | TRBV20-1 | CSAHLGGHYTF | TGCAGTGCTCACCTCGGGGGGCACTACACCTTC
NA | 16 | NA | TRBJ2-3 | TRBV12-3/TRBV12-4 | CASSPKGPRWTDTQYF | TGTGCCAGCAGTCCAAAAGGGCCTCGTTGGACAGATACGCAGTATTTT
TRBD1 | 20 | NA | TRBJ2-4 | TRBV3-1 | CASSRTTGTGRSSAKNIQYF | TGTGCCAGCAGCCGAACCACCGGGACAGGGCGATCCTCAGCCAAAAACATTCAGTACTTC